This T cell receptor (beta chain) emerged from a study of T cells after yellow fever vaccination. One entry per CDR3 protein, called by TCRdb with MiXCR from the 5' RACE reads. The sample carries approximately 580,000 distinct CDR3 sequences, around 17% recorded once. The V end was cut by 1 base, the J end by 0 bases, with 19 bases between. This CDR3 is built from 18 residues. CDR1 is MGHRA, CDR2 YSYEKL, per germline. This receptor was taken from a man in his late teens or twenties who received the YFV17D yellow fever vaccine. This sample comprised PBMCs, obtained more than 4 days after the first yellow fever vaccination. This rearrangement joins TRBV4-1 to TRBJ2-7, with D unclear. In nucleotides, the CDR3 is TGCGCCAGCAGCCAAGCACCTTTACTGACCGATAGCTCCTACGAGCAGTACTTC. Translating gives CASSQAPLLTDSSYEQYF.